This T cell receptor beta chain was observed in a study of blood T cell repertoires in COVID-19. Study at large: Material from acute and convalescent COVID-19 was sourced from the United States, Italy and Spain. PBMCs, B-cell-depleted T cells, or T cells were the source of the cDNA or gDNA that made up the material.

This CDR3 has 14 amino acids. The V gene end was trimmed by 5 bases and the J gene end by 6 bases; junction bases not matched to a gene: 5. The germline CDR1 and CDR2 sequences are SGHAT and FQNNGV. In the original processing: Reference gene primers were amplified, and this amplification served to estimate nucleated cell counts. Here immunoSEQ multiplex PCR was the method, and the copy in TCRdb shows in-frame clones only, minus some. V and J calls and clone size are those listed in that table; D and trimming were worked out from the DNA. The sample has fewer than 400,000 clones, around 92% seen once; the top ten hold less than 2%. The table lists this clone with a count of one. Seattle cases were enrolled at active infection and followed longitudinally.

This receptor was taken from a woman aged 25 to 39 with COVID-19, enrolled during active disease. The sample taken for sequencing was peripheral blood. The chain joins TRBV11-2 to TRBJ2-4; 9 nucleotides match TRBD1. The CDR3 loop is CASSPRDRVNIQYF. The CDR3 DNA follows: TGTGCCAGCAGCCCGCGGGACAGGGTAAACATTCAGTACTTC.